Following are 21 T cell receptor beta chains from one sample sequenced in a study of long-term antiretroviral therapy in people with HIV. They ran version v3.0 of the immunoSEQ assay at survey level. Assay: immunoSEQ multiplex PCR; the TCRdb copy retains only in-frame clones and omits some. This table holds about 18,000 clones, roughly 89% found once. The starting material was unsorted PBMCs, obtained 3 years after starting antiretroviral therapy. The receptors were gathered from a man aged 50 or older with HIV.

This sequence joins TRBV5-1 and TRBJ2-5, with TRBD1 identical over 8 bases. Germline V lookup: CDR1 SGHRS, CDR2 YFSETQ. The CDR3 contains 15 residues. Trimming took 0 bases from V and 5 from J; bases not matched to a gene: 6. CDR3 coding DNA: TGCGCCAGCAGCTTGGCCGGACAGGGTTTGGAGACCCAGTACTTC. This sequence encodes CASSLAGQGLETQYF.

This chain joins TRBV19 and TRBJ2-1; TRBD2 aligns across 7 bases. This CDR3 region has 15 residues. Germline V gene sequence: CDR1 LNHDA, CDR2 SQIVND (reference sequence). Germline trimming cut 5 bases from V and 5 bases from J; bases unmatched to any gene: 9. CDR3 bases: TGTGCCAGTAGTCCGAGCGGGACTAAAAACAATGAGCAGTTCTTC. Translating gives CASSPSGTKNNEQFF. The entire variable domain, with the rest obtained from reference TRBV19 and TRBJ2-1, is as follows: DGGITQSPKYLFRKEGQNVTLSCEQNLNHDAMYWYRQDPGQGLRLIYYSQIVNDFQKGDIAEGYSVSREKKESFPLTVTSAQKNPTAFYLCASSPSGTKNNEQFFGPGTRLTVL.

The gene calls are TRBV25-1 and TRBJ1-2; D unclear. V was clipped by 5 bases and J by 7 bases, with 14 bases between them. The CDR3 has 13 amino acids. Germline values: CDR1 MGHDK, CDR2 SYGVNS. This chain's CDR3 is CASSYPPYSGYTF. The CDR3 DNA follows: TGTGCCAGCAGTTACCCGCCGTATTCTGGCTACACCTTC.

V gene TRBV14 combines with J gene TRBJ1-3; D is ambiguous. Germline V gene sequence: CDR1 SGHDN, CDR2 FVKESK. The CDR3 contains 13 residues. The V end was cut by 6 bases, the J end by 3 bases, with 9 bases between. The CDR3 DNA reads TGTGCCAGCAGTTGGGGAGATGGAAACACCATATATTTT. This gives the protein CASSWGDGNTIYF. Variable domain in full (rest from reference TRBV14 and TRBJ1-3): EAGVTQFPSHSVIEKGQTVTLRCDPISGHDNLYWYRRVMGKEIKFLLHFVKESKQDESGMPNNRFLAERTGGTYSTLKVQPAELEDSGVYFCASSWGDGNTIYFGEGSWLTVV.

A remark on this clone: One end of the junction is discordant with germline, which a read error may explain. The J gene is TRBJ2-7, the V gene TRBV18, with TRBD1 as a possible D gene (6 bases). Germline V gene data show CDR1 as KGHSH and CDR2 as LQKENI. This CDR3 is 16 amino acids long. The CDR3 loop is CASSPNQGQPSFEQYF. In DNA form, the CDR3 reads TGTGCCAGCTCACCTAACCAGGGACAACCATCCTTCGAGCAGTACTTC.

The chain is built from TRBV11-2 and TRBJ2-2, with 7 nucleotides matching TRBD2. This CDR3 spans 15 amino acids. Trimming took 1 base from V and 5 from J; bases not matched to a gene: 4. Germline V gene data show CDR1 as SGHAT and CDR2 as FQNNGV. The CDR3 reads CASSLAGGRTGELFF. The CDR3 DNA reads TGTGCCAGCAGCTTAGCGGGGGGTCGGACCGGGGAGCTGTTTTTT.

The chain couples TRBV28 to TRBJ1-5; D might be TRBD1 (5 bases). Trimming removed 3 bases from V and 7 bases from J, with 10 bases in between. The CDR3 is 13 amino acids. Germline V gene data show CDR1 as MDHEN and CDR2 as SYDVKM. As DNA, the CDR3 is TGTGCCAGCAGTTTGAGGGGCTCGCAGCCCCAGCATTTT. Encoded protein: CASSLRGSQPQHF.

This chain uses TRBV27 with TRBJ2-3; a possible D gene is TRBD2 (6 bases). Trimming shortened V by 0 bases and J by 4 bases, and 11 bases separated the two germline ends. The germline gives CDR1 MNHEY, CDR2 SMNVEV (reference sequence). The CDR3 totals 15 residues. CDR3 amino acids: CASSLSPTGADTQYF. The CDR3 DNA reads TGTGCCAGCAGTTTATCCCCCACGGGGGCAGATACGCAGTATTTT.

The V call is TRBV15, the J call TRBJ1-3; D gene ambiguous. The CDR3 runs to 12 residues. From germline, CDR1 is LNHNV and CDR2 YYDKDF (reference sequence). V was clipped by 0 bases and J by 8 bases, with 5 bases between them. The CDR3 DNA follows: TGTGCCACCAGCAGAGATAGGCACACCATATATTTT. Its protein product is CATSRDRHTIYF.

The genes are TRBV30 and TRBJ2-3; D unclear. CDR1 is GTSNPN and CDR2 is SVGIG in the germline V gene (reference sequence). The CDR3 sequence is 13 residues long. Trimming took 3 bases from V and 4 from J, leaving 11 bases between them. The CDR3 protein is CAWSLLQSDTQYF. CDR3 DNA: TGTGCCTGGAGCCTCCTACAGTCAGATACGCAGTATTTT. The full variable domain, in which reference TRBV30 and TRBJ2-3 provide the parts outside the CDR3, is SQTIHQWPATLVQPVGSPLSLECTVEGTSNPNLYWYRQAAGRGLQLLFYSVGIGQISSEVPQNLSASRPQDRQFILSSKKLLLSDSGFYLCAWSLLQSDTQYFGPGTRLTVL.

This chain's CDR3 is CASGYATGQGQPQHF. For the CDR3, the DNA is TGTGCCAGTGGTTATGCTACAGGACAGGGTCAGCCCCAGCATTTT. V and J are TRBV19 and TRBJ1-5, with 8 nucleotides matching TRBD1. The CDR3 totals 15 residues. Looked up from germline, CDR1 is LNHDA and CDR2 is SQIVND (reference sequence). The trim removed 8 bases at V and 6 bases at J, leaving 12 bases unmatched. The whole variable domain, remainder taken from reference TRBV19 and TRBJ1-5, is DGGITQSPKYLFRKEGQNVTLSCEQNLNHDAMYWYRQDPGQGLRLIYYSQIVNDFQKGDIAEGYSVSREKKESFPLTVTSAQKNPTAFYLCASGYATGQGQPQHFGDGTRLSIL.

This clone appeared once. The chain has TRBV28 and TRBJ2-5, with unresolved D. The CDR3 is 14 amino acids. Trimming shortened V by 5 bases and J by 5 bases, and 15 bases separated the two germline ends. CDR1 MDHEN and CDR2 SYDVKM come from the germline V gene. The CDR3: CASSPTLGWETQYF. The CDR3 DNA reads as TGTGCCAGCAGTCCTACCTTGGGGTGGGAGACCCAGTACTTC.

The chain employs TRBV11-3 and TRBJ1-1; unclear D gene. This CDR3 has 12 residues. In germline, CDR1 is SGHNT, CDR2 YENEEA. The V end was cut by 9 bases, the J end by 1 base, with 9 bases between. The CDR3 nucleotides are TGTGCCAGTGGAATTAAGAACACTGAAGCTTTCTTT. Its translation: CASGIKNTEAFF.

V is TRBV27 and J is TRBJ2-5; D unclear. This CDR3 comprises 10 residues. Trimming removed 7 bases from V and 7 bases from J, with 7 bases in between. Germline-derived CDR1 and CDR2 are MNHEY and SMNVEV (reference sequence). The CDR3 coding sequence is TGTGCCAGCACACGGCGGACCCAGTACTTC. The encoded protein is CASTRRTQYF.

The chain recombines TRBV10-3 with TRBJ1-4; 8 nucleotides line up with TRBD1. The CDR3 sequence is 14 residues long. Trimming cost V 3 bases and J 5 bases; bases outside gene matches: 2. Germline V gives CDR1 ENHRY, CDR2 SYGVKD. CDR3 sequence (DNA): TGTGCCATCAGTGAAAGGACAGGGAATGAAAAACTGTTTTTT. Translated, it gives CAISERTGNEKLFF.

The V and J genes are TRBV5-1 and TRBJ2-1; 10 bases are a match to TRBD2. V was pared by 2 bases and J by 1 base, with 3 bases of the junction left unmatched. Germline CDR1 reads SGHRS; CDR2 reads YFSETQ. This CDR3 comprises 16 residues. CDR3 sequence reads: CASSFGAGGSYNEQFF. The CDR3 DNA is TGCGCCAGCAGCTTTGGAGCGGGGGGGTCCTACAATGAGCAGTTCTTC.

V gene TRBV5-6 combines with J gene TRBJ2-3; no definite D call. V was cut by 0 bases and J by 5 bases, with 4 bases left in between. Germline values: CDR1 SGHDT, CDR2 YYEEEE. The CDR3 covers 12 residues. Here the CDR3 reads CASSLELDTQYF. DNA of the CDR3: TGTGCCAGCAGCTTGGAGCTAGATACGCAGTATTTT.

The J gene is TRBJ1-4, the V gene TRBV5-1, with 8 nucleotides matching TRBD1. CDR1 and CDR2 (germline): SGHRS, YFSETQ. The V and J ends lost 4 bases and 5 bases, in that order; junction bases with no gene match: 1. CDR3 size: 13 residues. The DNA for the CDR3 is TGCGCCAGCAGCCAGGGGGCCAATGAAAAACTGTTTTTT. It is translated as CASSQGANEKLFF.

This chain connects TRBV18 to TRBJ2-7, with D maybe TRBD2 (6 bases). Germline CDR1 reads KGHSH; CDR2 reads LQKENI. V was trimmed by 2 bases and J by 5 bases, leaving 13 bases between them. This CDR3 spans 14 amino acids. The CDR3 loop reads CASSPWREPHEQYF. Written as DNA, the CDR3 is TGTGCCAGCTCACCATGGAGGGAACCCCACGAGCAGTACTTC. The full variable domain, in which reference TRBV18 and TRBJ2-7 provide the parts outside the CDR3, is NAGVMQNPRHLVRRRGQEARLRCSPMKGHSHVYWYRQLPEEGLKFMVYLQKENIIDESGMPKERFSAEFPKEGPSILRIQQVVRGDSAAYFCASSPWREPHEQYFGPGTRLTVT.

V gene TRBV18 combines with J gene TRBJ2-7, with 7 bases matching TRBD1. Germline V gene data show CDR1 as KGHSH and CDR2 as LQKENI. The CDR3 is 16 amino acids. V was clipped by 4 bases and J by 0 bases; unmatched bases: 9. The CDR3 DNA follows: TGTGCCAGCTCACGGGAGTCGGGACAGTACTCCTACGAGCAGTACTTC. Its protein is CASSRESGQYSYEQYF. Full variable domain (outside the CDR3, taken from reference TRBV18 and TRBJ2-7): NAGVMQNPRHLVRRRGQEARLRCSPMKGHSHVYWYRQLPEEGLKFMVYLQKENIIDESGMPKERFSAEFPKEGPSILRIQQVVRGDSAAYFCASSRESGQYSYEQYFGPGTRLTVT.

The chain combines TRBV30 with TRBJ2-1; 7 nucleotides match TRBD2. Trimming cost V 4 bases and J 4 bases; bases outside gene matches: 10. Germline values: CDR1 GTSNPN, CDR2 SVGIG (reference sequence). The CDR3 has 15 amino acids. CDR3 bases: TGTGCCTGGAAGAATGGCGGACTAGGTTACAATGAGCAGTTCTTC. Translated, it gives CAWKNGGLGYNEQFF. The whole variable domain, remainder taken from reference TRBV30 and TRBJ2-1, is SQTIHQWPATLVQPVGSPLSLECTVEGTSNPNLYWYRQAAGRGLQLLFYSVGIGQISSEVPQNLSASRPQDRQFILSSKKLLLSDSGFYLCAWKNGGLGYNEQFFGPGTRLTVL.